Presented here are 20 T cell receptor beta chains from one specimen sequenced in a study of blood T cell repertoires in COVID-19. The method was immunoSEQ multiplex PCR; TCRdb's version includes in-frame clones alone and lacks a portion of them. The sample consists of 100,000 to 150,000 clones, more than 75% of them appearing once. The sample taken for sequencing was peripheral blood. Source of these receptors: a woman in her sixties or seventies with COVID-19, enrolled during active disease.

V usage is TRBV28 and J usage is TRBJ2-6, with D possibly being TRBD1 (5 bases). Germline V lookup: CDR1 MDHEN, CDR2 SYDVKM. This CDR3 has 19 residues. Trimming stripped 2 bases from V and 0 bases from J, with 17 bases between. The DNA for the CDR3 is TGTGCCAGCAGTTTACATAGGGGCAGCTATCTCTCTGGGGCCAACGTCCTGACTTTC. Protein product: CASSLHRGSYLSGANVLTF.

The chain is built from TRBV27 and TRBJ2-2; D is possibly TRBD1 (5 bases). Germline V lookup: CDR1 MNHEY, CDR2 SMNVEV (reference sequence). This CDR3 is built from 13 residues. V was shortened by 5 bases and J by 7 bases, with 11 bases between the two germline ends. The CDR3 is CASSIFTGGELFF. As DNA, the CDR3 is TGTGCCAGCAGTATATTCACAGGCGGGGAGCTGTTTTTT.

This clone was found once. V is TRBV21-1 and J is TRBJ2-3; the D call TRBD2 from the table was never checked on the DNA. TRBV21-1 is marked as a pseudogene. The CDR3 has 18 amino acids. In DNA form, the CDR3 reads TGTGCCAGCAGCAAAGCGCTTTTCCCACTAGCGAGGGCAGATACGCAGTATTTT. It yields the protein CASSKALFPLARADTQYF.

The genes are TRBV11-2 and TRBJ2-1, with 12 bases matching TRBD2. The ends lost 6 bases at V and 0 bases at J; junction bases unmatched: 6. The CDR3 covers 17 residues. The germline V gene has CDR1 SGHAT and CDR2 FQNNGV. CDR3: CASRPGLAGISYNEQFF. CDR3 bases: TGTGCCAGCAGACCCGGACTAGCGGGAATCTCCTACAATGAGCAGTTCTTC.

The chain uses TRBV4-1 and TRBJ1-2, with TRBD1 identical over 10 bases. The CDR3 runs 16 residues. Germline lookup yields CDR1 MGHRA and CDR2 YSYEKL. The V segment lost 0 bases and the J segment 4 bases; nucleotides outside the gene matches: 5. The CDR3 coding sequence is TGCGCCAGCAGCCAAGAGGGGACAGGGGCTCGCTATGGCTACACCTTC. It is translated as CASSQEGTGARYGYTF.

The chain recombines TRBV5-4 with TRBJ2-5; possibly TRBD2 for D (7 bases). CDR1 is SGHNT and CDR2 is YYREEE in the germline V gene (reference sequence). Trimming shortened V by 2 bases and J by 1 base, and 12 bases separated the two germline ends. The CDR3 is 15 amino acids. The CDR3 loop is CASSFGRGAQETQYF. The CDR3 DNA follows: TGTGCCAGCAGCTTCGGTCGGGGGGCCCAAGAGACCCAGTACTTC.

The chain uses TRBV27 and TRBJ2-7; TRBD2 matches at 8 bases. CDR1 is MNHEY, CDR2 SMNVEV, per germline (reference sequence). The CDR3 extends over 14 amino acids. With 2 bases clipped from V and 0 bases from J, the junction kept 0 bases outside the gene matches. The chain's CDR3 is CASSLLAGSYEQYF. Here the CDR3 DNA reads TGTGCCAGCAGTTTACTAGCGGGCTCCTACGAGCAGTACTTC.

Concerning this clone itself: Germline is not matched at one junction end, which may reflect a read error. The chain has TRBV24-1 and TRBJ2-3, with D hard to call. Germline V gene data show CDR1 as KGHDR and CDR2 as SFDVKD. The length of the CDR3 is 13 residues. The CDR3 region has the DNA TGTGCCACCAGTGATTTGTCTTCAGAGGTTTCGAACTTT. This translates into CATSDLSSEVSNF.

The chain's CDR3 is CASSYSYEQYF. CDR3 bases: TGTGCCAGCAGCTACTCCTACGAGCAGTACTTC. The chain combines TRBV14 with TRBJ2-7; no clear D gene. This CDR3 contains 11 residues. Germline CDR1 and CDR2: SGHDN and FVKESK. V shed 5 bases and J shed 0 bases, with 2 bases lying between them. The full variable domain, completed using reference TRBV14 and TRBJ2-7, is EAGVTQFPSHSVIEKGQTVTLRCDPISGHDNLYWYRRVMGKEIKFLLHFVKESKQDESGMPNNRFLAERTGGTYSTLKVQPAELEDSGVYFCASSYSYEQYFGPGTRLTVT.

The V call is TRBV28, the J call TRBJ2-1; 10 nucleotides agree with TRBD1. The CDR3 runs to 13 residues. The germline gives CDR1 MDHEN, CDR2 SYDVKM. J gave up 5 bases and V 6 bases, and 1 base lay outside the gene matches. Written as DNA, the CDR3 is TGTGCCAGCAGGGGGACAGGGGACAATGAGCAGTTCTTC. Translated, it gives CASRGTGDNEQFF.

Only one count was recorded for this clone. The CDR3 bases are TGTGCCAGCGTGTTGTCGACAGTGGGAACTGAAGCTTTCTTT. Its translation is CASVLSTVGTEAFF. This chain connects TRBV6-5 to TRBJ1-1, with D possibly being TRBD1 (5 bases). The CDR3 runs 14 residues. Germline V gives CDR1 MNHEY, CDR2 SVGAGI. The germline V and J ends were trimmed by 8 bases and 5 bases, with 18 bases remaining between them.

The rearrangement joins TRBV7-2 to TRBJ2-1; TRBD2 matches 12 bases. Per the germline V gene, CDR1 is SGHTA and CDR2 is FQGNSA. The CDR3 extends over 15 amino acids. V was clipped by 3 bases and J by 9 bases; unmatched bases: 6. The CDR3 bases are TGTGCCAGCAGCTTGCTAGCGGGGGGGCTCGGTGAGCAGTTCTTC. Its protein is CASSLLAGGLGEQFF.

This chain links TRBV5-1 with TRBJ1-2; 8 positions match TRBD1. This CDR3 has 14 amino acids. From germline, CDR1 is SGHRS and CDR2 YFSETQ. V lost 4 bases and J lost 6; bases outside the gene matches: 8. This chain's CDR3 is CASSLGTGLDGYTF. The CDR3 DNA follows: TGCGCCAGCAGCCTGGGGACAGGACTTGATGGCTACACCTTC.

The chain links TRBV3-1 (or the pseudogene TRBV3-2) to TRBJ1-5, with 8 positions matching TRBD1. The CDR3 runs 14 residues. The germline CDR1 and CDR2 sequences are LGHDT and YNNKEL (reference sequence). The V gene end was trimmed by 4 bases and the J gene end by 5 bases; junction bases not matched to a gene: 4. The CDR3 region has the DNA TGTGCCAGCAGCCCCGACAGGGGCGATCAGCCCCAGCATTTT. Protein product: CASSPDRGDQPQHF.

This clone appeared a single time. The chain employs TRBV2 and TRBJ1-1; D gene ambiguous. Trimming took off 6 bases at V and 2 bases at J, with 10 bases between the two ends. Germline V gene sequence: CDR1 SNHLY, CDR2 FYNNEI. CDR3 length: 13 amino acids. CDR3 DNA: TGTGCCAGCAGACAACAGATCAACACTGAAGCTTTCTTT. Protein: CASRQQINTEAFF.

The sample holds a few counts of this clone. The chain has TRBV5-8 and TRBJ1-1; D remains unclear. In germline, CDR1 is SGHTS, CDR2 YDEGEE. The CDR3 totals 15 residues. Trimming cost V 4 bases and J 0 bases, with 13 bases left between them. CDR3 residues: CASSPRGTMNTEAFF. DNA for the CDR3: TGTGCCAGCAGCCCCCGGGGTACAATGAACACTGAAGCTTTCTTT.

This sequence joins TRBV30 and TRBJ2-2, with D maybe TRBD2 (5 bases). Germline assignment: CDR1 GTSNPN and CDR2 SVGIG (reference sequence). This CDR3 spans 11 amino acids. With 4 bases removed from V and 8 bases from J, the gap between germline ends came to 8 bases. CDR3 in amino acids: CAWTGGGELFF. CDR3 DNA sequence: TGTGCCTGGACAGGAGGAGGGGAGCTGTTTTTT.

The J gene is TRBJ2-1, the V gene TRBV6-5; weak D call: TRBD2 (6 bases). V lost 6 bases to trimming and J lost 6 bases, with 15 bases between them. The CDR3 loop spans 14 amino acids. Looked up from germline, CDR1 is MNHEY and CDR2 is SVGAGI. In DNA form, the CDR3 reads TGTGCCAGCAGGGGGACTCCGACCATCAATGAGCAGTTCTTC. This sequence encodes CASRGTPTINEQFF.

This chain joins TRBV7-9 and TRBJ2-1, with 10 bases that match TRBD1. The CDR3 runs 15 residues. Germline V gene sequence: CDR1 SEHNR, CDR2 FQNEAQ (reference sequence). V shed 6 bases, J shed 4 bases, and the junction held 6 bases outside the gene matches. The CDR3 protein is CASSSGTGAYNEQFF. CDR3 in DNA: TGTGCCAGCAGTTCCGGGACAGGGGCATACAATGAGCAGTTCTTC. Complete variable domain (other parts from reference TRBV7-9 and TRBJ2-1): DTGVSQNPRHKITKRGQNVTFRCDPISEHNRLYWYRQTLGQGPEFLTYFQNEAQLEKSRLLSDRFSAERPKGSFSTLEIQRTEQGDSAMYLCASSSGTGAYNEQFFGPGTRLTVL.

The CDR3 is CASSPPTFSSYNEQFF. The CDR3 DNA sequence: TGTGCCAGCAGTCCCCCCACCTTTAGCTCCTACAATGAGCAGTTCTTC. This chain joins TRBV28 and TRBJ2-1; the D is unclear. Germline CDR1 is MDHEN and CDR2 is SYDVKM. There are 16 residues in the CDR3. V dropped 5 bases and J dropped 0 bases, with 14 bases sitting between them. The full variable domain, with the rest looked up from reference TRBV28 and TRBJ2-1, is DVKVTQSSRYLVKRTGEKVFLECVQDMDHENMFWYRQDPGLGLRLIYFSYDVKMKEKGDIPEGYSVSREKKERFSLILESASTNQTSMYLCASSPPTFSSYNEQFFGPGTRLTVL.